The next 24 T cell receptor beta chains were all read from a single sample in a study of blood T cells in healthy people across ages. For the second PCR, which ran for about 6 to 11 cycles, a sample-barcoded 5' primer and a J-beta primer mix were used. TCRdb independently ran MiXCR on the 5' RACE reads; one entry per CDR3 protein. The sample records roughly 560,000 distinct CDR3 sequences, 24% being singletons. The sample was also reused in another study, on T cells of mothers and their children.

The sample consisted of blood. These TCRs come from a boy aged 5-17 years in good health.

The V and J genes are TRBV9 and TRBJ2-7, with D possibly TRBD2 on 6 matching bases. Deletions cut 0 bases from V and 2 bases from J, with 18 bases between. This CDR3 is 17 amino acids long. Germline CDR1 reads SGDLS; CDR2 reads YYNGEE. The CDR3 bases are TGTGCCAGCAGCGTAGCCCCTCATGGCGGAGGGACCTACGAGCAGTACTTC. It specifies CASSVAPHGGGTYEQYF.

This clonotype was seen a handful of times. V usage is TRBV18 and J usage is TRBJ1-1, with 7 bases identical to TRBD1. The CDR3 consists of 14 residues. The germline V gene has CDR1 KGHSH and CDR2 LQKENI. The ends lost 5 bases at V and 1 base at J; junction bases unmatched: 4. The CDR3 nucleotides are TGTGCCAGCTCAGCGGGACAGTCGAACACTGAAGCTTTCTTT. It translates to CASSAGQSNTEAFF.

V and J are TRBV12-3 or TRBV12-4 and TRBJ2-7; possible D gene TRBD2, 5 bases. Trimming removed 6 bases from V and 3 bases from J, with 12 bases in between. The CDR3 contains 13 residues. CDR3 loop: CASRRSGSYEQYF. CDR3 sequence (DNA): TGTGCCAGCAGGCGAAGTGGGAGCTACGAGCAGTACTTC.

This clonotype occurred once. The chain recombines TRBV4-1 with TRBJ2-3, with TRBD2 as a possible D gene (5 bases). This CDR3 comprises 14 residues. Germline V gene sequence: CDR1 MGHRA, CDR2 YSYEKL. Trimming removed 0 bases from V and 5 bases from J, with 9 bases in between. Written as DNA, the CDR3 is TGCGCCAGCAGCCAAGAAAAACGGGGAGATACGCAGTATTTT. As protein: CASSQEKRGDTQYF.

The chain has TRBV5-6 and TRBJ1-1, with D hard to call. The CDR3 covers 14 residues. From germline, CDR1 is SGHDT and CDR2 YYEEEE. V shed 2 bases and J shed 3 bases, with 11 bases lying between them. The CDR3 DNA sequence: TGTGCCAGCAGCTTATGGGGAGTGTACACTGAAGCTTTCTTT. Residues: CASSLWGVYTEAFF. Variable domain in full (rest from reference TRBV5-6 and TRBJ1-1): DAGVTQSPTHLIKTRGQQVTLRCSPKSGHDTVSWYQQALGQGPQFIFQYYEEEERQRGNFPDRFSGHQFPNYSSELNVNALLLGDSALYLCASSLWGVYTEAFFGQGTRLTVV.

A few counts support this clonotype. DNA for the CDR3: TGTGCCAGCGGCTACTCCCTGACAGGGTGGCAAGAGACCCAGTACTTC. Amino acids: CASGYSLTGWQETQYF. The chain uses TRBV7-2 and TRBJ2-5, with 7 bases fitting TRBD1. The CDR3 consists of 16 residues. Germline CDR1 SGHTA, CDR2 FQGNSA. V lost 8 bases to trimming and J lost 2 bases; unmatched junction nucleotides: 14. Full variable domain (missing parts from reference TRBV7-2 and TRBJ2-5): GAGVSQSPSNKVTEKGKDVELRCDPISGHTALYWYRQSLGQGLEFLIYFQGNSAPDKSGLPSDRFSAERTGGSVSTLTIQRTQQEDSAVYLCASGYSLTGWQETQYFGPGTRLLVL.

This clonotype was recorded a few times. The rearrangement joins TRBV6-6 to TRBJ2-7; a possible D gene is TRBD1 (5 bases). V shed 8 bases and J shed 2 bases, with 13 bases lying between them. This CDR3 comprises 13 residues. Germline CDR1 MNHNY, CDR2 SVGAGI (reference sequence). CDR3 sequence: CASHQGITYEQYF. Here the CDR3 DNA reads TGTGCCAGCCACCAGGGCATAACCTACGAGCAGTACTTC.

This chain joins TRBV28 and TRBJ2-4; TRBD2 agrees at 8 bases. CDR1 and CDR2 (germline): MDHEN, SYDVKM. The junction had 10 bases not matched to a gene; V was cut back by 3 bases and J by 3 bases. This CDR3 contains 17 residues. Here the CDR3 reads CASSFGGRGVGKNIQYF. CDR3 coding DNA: TGTGCCAGCAGTTTCGGGGGGCGGGGGGTCGGCAAAAACATTCAGTACTTC.

The rearrangement links TRBV12-3 or TRBV12-4 to TRBJ2-7; unclear D gene. V lost 7 bases to trimming and J lost 3 bases, with 16 bases between them. This CDR3 contains 14 residues. The DNA of the CDR3 is TGTGCCAGCACCTCGGACCAGGCCAGCTACGAGCAGTACTTC. Protein product: CASTSDQASYEQYF.

The CDR3 reads CSARAGPQAASINEQFF. CDR3 nucleotide sequence: TGCAGTGCTAGAGCGGGCCCCCAGGCCGCGAGTATCAATGAGCAGTTCTTC. The chain recombines TRBV20-1 with TRBJ2-1; D is unresolved. Trimming removed 1 base at V and 6 bases at J, with 22 bases between. Germline V gives CDR1 DFQATT, CDR2 SNEGSKA (reference sequence). The length of the CDR3 is 17 residues.

This clonotype has more than one count but fewer than ten. The rearrangement links TRBV5-5 to TRBJ1-2; perhaps TRBD1 as D (5 bases). V was clipped by 0 bases and J by 2 bases, with 17 bases between them. The CDR3 consists of 17 residues. CDR1 is SGHKS and CDR2 is YYEKEE in the germline V gene (reference sequence). The CDR3 DNA is TGTGCCAGCAGCTTGGAACCCTTCTTGGGGGTCAACTATGGCTACACCTTC. Amino acids: CASSLEPFLGVNYGYTF.

Details on this clonotype: At one end, the junction sequence differs from germline, possibly due to a read error. For the CDR3, the DNA is TGTACCAGTAGGGACAGGGGTTACAATGAGCAGTTCTTC. Translated: CTSRDRGYNEQFF. V and J are TRBV6-1 and TRBJ2-1; 10 bases agree with TRBD1. Per germline, CDR1 MNHNS and CDR2 SASEGT. The CDR3 length is 13 residues.

The chain links TRBV14 to TRBJ2-2; D uncertain. The V end lost 0 bases, the J end lost 6 bases, and 23 bases lay between the germline ends. Germline loops: CDR1 SGHDN, CDR2 FVKESK. CDR3 length equals 19 residues. The CDR3 loop is CASSQDLLRQFDFAGELFF. The CDR3 DNA follows: TGTGCCAGCAGCCAAGACTTATTACGGCAGTTCGATTTCGCCGGGGAGCTGTTTTTT.

This clonotype has more than one count but fewer than ten. This chain links TRBV10-3 with TRBJ1-2; TRBD1 aligns across 10 bases. Germline V gene lookup returns CDR1 ENHRY and CDR2 SYGVKD. This CDR3 has 14 amino acids. J gave up 14 bases and V 4 bases, and 13 bases lay outside the gene matches. The CDR3 loop reads CAISAQTGGDGRTF. CDR3 DNA sequence: TGTGCCATCAGTGCACAGACAGGGGGCGATGGGAGAACCTTC.

The chain recombines TRBV3-1 with TRBJ1-1, with TRBD1 identical over 10 bases. CDR3 size: 16 residues. V shed 5 bases and J 0 bases; nucleotides not matched to a gene: 6. CDR1 LGHDT and CDR2 YNNKEL come from the germline V gene (reference sequence). The CDR3 DNA follows: TGTGCCAGCAGCGTATGGACAGGGGGGATGAACACTGAAGCTTTCTTT. It codes for CASSVWTGGMNTEAFF.

The V gene is TRBV5-6, the J gene TRBJ1-1; D is unresolved. The V end was cut by 5 bases, the J end by 3 bases, with 8 bases between. This CDR3 contains 12 residues. Per the germline V gene, CDR1 is SGHDT and CDR2 is YYEEEE. CDR3: CASRIGYTEAFF. The CDR3 nucleotides read TGTGCCAGCAGAATCGGTTACACTGAAGCTTTCTTT.

The chain employs TRBV29-1 and TRBJ1-1; no clear D gene. Trimming removed 2 bases at V and 0 bases at J, with 7 bases between. CDR3 size: 13 residues. Germline V lookup: CDR1 SQVTM, CDR2 ANQGSEA. The CDR3, as DNA: TGCAGCGTTGAATTGGGCCTGAACACTGAAGCTTTCTTT. It is translated as CSVELGLNTEAFF.

The chain is built from TRBV29-1 and TRBJ2-3, with 7 bases matching TRBD1. Losses at the gene ends were 3 bases for V and 3 bases for J; bases not matched to a gene: 9. The CDR3 sequence is 15 residues long. Per germline, CDR1 SQVTM and CDR2 ANQGSEA. The CDR3 nucleotides read TGCAGCGTTGACTCCAAGGGGGCCGGGACAGATACGCAGTATTTT. Its translation: CSVDSKGAGTDTQYF.

The chain carries TRBV5-1 and TRBJ2-5; D is possibly TRBD1 (6 bases). Trimming cost V 0 bases and J 1 base, with 13 bases left between them. This CDR3 region has 16 residues. Germline CDR1 SGHRS, CDR2 YFSETQ. CDR3 DNA sequence: TGCGCCAGCAGCTTGGCCAAGGGGGTGACCCAAGAGACCCAGTACTTC. Amino acid sequence: CASSLAKGVTQETQYF.

This chain connects TRBV4-1 to TRBJ2-1; the D is unclear. This CDR3 spans 17 amino acids. Per the germline V gene, CDR1 is MGHRA and CDR2 is YSYEKL. The V end lost 7 bases, the J end lost 3 bases, and 22 bases lay between the germline ends. CDR3 sequence (DNA): TGCGCCAGCAACCCCAATCCTTTGTTAAGGGTCTACAATGAGCAGTTCTTC. Protein product: CASNPNPLLRVYNEQFF.

This clonotype was detected only a few times. V is TRBV6-6 and J is TRBJ1-5; D gene unclear. The CDR3 contains 14 residues. Germline V gives CDR1 MNHNY, CDR2 SVGAGI (reference sequence). Trimming removed 6 bases at V and 5 bases at J, with 14 bases between. Here the CDR3 reads CASSPGERHQPQHF. The CDR3 DNA is TGTGCCAGCAGCCCCGGGGAACGCCATCAGCCCCAGCATTTT.

As for this clonotype: The junction departs from germline at one end; a sequencing error may be responsible. This chain uses TRBV3-1 with TRBJ2-2, with D possibly TRBD2 on 5 matching bases. This CDR3 comprises 15 residues. Germline assignment: CDR1 LGHDT and CDR2 YNNKEL (reference sequence). The CDR3 protein is CAGSQGLAFGGELFF. The DNA for the CDR3 is TGTGCCGGCAGCCAAGGGCTAGCCTTTGGCGGGGAGCTGTTTTTT.

The chain combines TRBV29-1 with TRBJ2-1; 8 bases fit TRBD2. The V segment lost 1 base and the J segment 1 base; nucleotides outside the gene matches: 12. CDR3 length: 18 residues. Germline CDR1 is SQVTM and CDR2 is ANQGSEA. The chain's CDR3 is CSVEATRPTSVSYNEQFF. In DNA, the CDR3 is TGCAGCGTTGAAGCGACCCGACCGACTAGCGTTTCCTACAATGAGCAGTTCTTC.

This clonotype was observed a few times. This chain uses TRBV29-1 with TRBJ2-1; 14 nucleotides line up with TRBD2. V was pared by 4 bases and J by 9 bases, with 8 bases of the junction left unmatched. The germline gives CDR1 SQVTM, CDR2 ANQGSEA. The CDR3 runs to 15 residues. Here the CDR3 reads CSVVPGTSGRGEQFF. The CDR3 nucleotides are TGCAGCGTTGTACCCGGGACTAGCGGGAGAGGTGAGCAGTTCTTC.